These 29 T cell receptor beta chains share one sample of origin, sequenced in a study of beta chain features in type 1 diabetes. The entirety of the isolated RNA underwent reverse transcription, so expressed TCRB transcripts were sequenced. Assay: immunoSEQ multiplex PCR; the TCRdb copy retains only in-frame clones and omits some. Seen here are about 150,000 clones, about 8.5% observed once, and the top ten hold around 0.65%. The sequencing input was central memory CD4+ T cells from blood. The receptors here all came from a man younger than 35 in good health.

This clone came up a few times. This chain uses TRBV7-9 with TRBJ1-2; maybe TRBD1 (6 bases). This CDR3 region has 16 residues. Per the germline V gene, CDR1 is SEHNR and CDR2 is FQNEAQ (reference sequence). Trimming removed 4 bases from V and 7 bases from J, with 22 bases in between. The CDR3: CASSSTRGQGKGGYTF. The CDR3, as DNA: TGTGCCAGCAGCTCAACGAGAGGGCAGGGGAAAGGTGGCTACACCTTC.

This clone was picked up a small number of times. The chain joins TRBV7-8 to TRBJ1-6, with D possibly TRBD1 on 5 matching bases. V dropped 3 bases and J dropped 6 bases, with 9 bases sitting between them. This CDR3 spans 14 amino acids. Germline values: CDR1 SGHVS, CDR2 FQNEAQ. CDR3 residues: CASSFREVNSPLHF. For the CDR3, the DNA is TGTGCCAGCAGCTTCAGGGAGGTTAATTCACCCCTCCACTTT.

This clone was found a few times. The chain carries TRBV7-8 and TRBJ1-1; TRBD1 matches 8 bases. The CDR3 contains 15 residues. The germline gives CDR1 SGHVS, CDR2 FQNEAQ. V lost 4 bases and J lost 0; bases outside the gene matches: 4. The CDR3 nucleotides are TGTGCCAGCAGCTGGGGACAGGCCTTGAACACTGAAGCTTTCTTT. As protein: CASSWGQALNTEAFF.

This clone was found many times. The CDR3 DNA follows: TGCGCCAGCAGCTTGGGAGGAGGCGGAAACATTCAGTACTTC. This encodes CASSLGGGGNIQYF. V and J are TRBV5-1 and TRBJ2-4; weak D call: TRBD2 (5 bases). Between the trimmed V and J ends, which lost 0 bases and 6 bases, there was a span of 10 bases. CDR3 size: 14 residues. Germline V gene data show CDR1 as SGHRS and CDR2 as YFSETQ. Combining the CDR3 with reference TRBV5-1 and TRBJ2-4 gives the whole variable domain KAGVTQTPRYLIKTRGQQVTLSCSPISGHRSVSWYQQTPGQGLQFLFEYFSETQRNKGNFPGRFSGRQFSNSRSEMNVSTLELGDSALYLCASSLGGGGNIQYFGAGTRLSVL.

This clone came up a few times. In nucleotides, the CDR3 is TGTGCCACCAGCATCGACAGGGGGCACGAAAAACTGTTTTTT. This sequence encodes CATSIDRGHEKLFF. The chain carries TRBV15 and TRBJ1-4, with 10 bases fitting TRBD1. Germline values: CDR1 LNHNV, CDR2 YYDKDF (reference sequence). The CDR3 runs to 14 residues. V gave up 4 bases and J gave up 8 bases; unmatched junction bases: 4. Combining the CDR3 with reference TRBV15 and TRBJ1-4 gives the whole variable domain DAMVIQNPRYQVTQFGKPVTLSCSQTLNHNVMYWYQQKSSQAPKLLFHYYDKDFNNEADTPDNFQSRRPNTSFCFLDIRSPGLGDTAMYLCATSIDRGHEKLFFGSGTQLSVL.

The V and J genes are TRBV7-2 and TRBJ2-2; TRBD1 matches at 8 bases. The junction had 7 bases not matched to a gene; V was cut back by 5 bases and J by 5 bases. The CDR3 is 15 amino acids. The germline gives CDR1 SGHTA, CDR2 FQGNSA. This chain's CDR3 is CASSPGGVRTGELFF. CDR3 in DNA: TGTGCCAGCAGCCCAGGGGGCGTGAGGACCGGGGAGCTGTTTTTT.

This chain uses TRBV19 with TRBJ1-2, with D perhaps matching TRBD1 (6 bases). The CDR3 sequence is 11 residues long. The ends were cut back, 6 bases at V and 5 bases at J, with 7 bases in the middle. CDR1 is LNHDA, CDR2 SQIVND, per germline (reference sequence). The CDR3 DNA follows: TGTGCCAGTAGACAGGGTTATGGCTACACCTTC. Translation: CASRQGYGYTF.

Only a few counts were recorded for this clone. The J gene is TRBJ1-1, the V gene TRBV28, with 7 bases matching TRBD1. The V segment lost 7 bases and the J segment 1 base; nucleotides outside the gene matches: 6. Germline lookup yields CDR1 MDHEN and CDR2 SYDVKM. This CDR3 is 14 amino acids long. The CDR3 nucleotides are TGTGCCAGCAACCGGGACAGCAAGAACACTGAAGCTTTCTTT. Amino acids: CASNRDSKNTEAFF. The whole variable domain, remainder taken from reference TRBV28 and TRBJ1-1, is DVKVTQSSRYLVKRTGEKVFLECVQDMDHENMFWYRQDPGLGLRLIYFSYDVKMKEKGDIPEGYSVSREKKERFSLILESASTNQTSMYLCASNRDSKNTEAFFGQGTRLTVV.

This clone was detected ten times or more. The chain uses TRBV4-3 and TRBJ1-1; D gene ambiguous. This CDR3 has 15 residues. CDR1 is LGHNA and CDR2 is YSLEER in the germline V gene. V dropped 4 bases and J dropped 5 bases, with 17 bases sitting between them. CDR3 residues: CASSLRTGRGTEAFF. CDR3 in DNA: TGCGCCAGCAGCCTCCGGACGGGGAGAGGGACTGAAGCTTTCTTT.

This clone was counted only a few times. The chain links TRBV5-1 to TRBJ2-3; 8 positions agree with TRBD1. The CDR3 sequence is 15 residues long. Germline V gene sequence: CDR1 SGHRS, CDR2 YFSETQ. V lost 3 bases and J lost 4; bases outside the gene matches: 7. Here the CDR3 DNA reads TGCGCCAGCAGCTCAATGACAGGGGAGGCAGATACGCAGTATTTT. Its translation: CASSSMTGEADTQYF. Looking up the rest from reference TRBV5-1 and TRBJ2-3 gives the full variable domain: KAGVTQTPRYLIKTRGQQVTLSCSPISGHRSVSWYQQTPGQGLQFLFEYFSETQRNKGNFPGRFSGRQFSNSRSEMNVSTLELGDSALYLCASSSMTGEADTQYFGPGTRLTVL.

The chain has TRBV28 and TRBJ2-3; 8 bases line up with TRBD2. The CDR3 consists of 15 residues. CDR1 is MDHEN and CDR2 is SYDVKM in the germline V gene. J lost 6 bases, V lost 10 bases, and 15 bases had no gene match. The CDR3 sequence is CATNGGVIISDTQYF. The CDR3 DNA reads TGTGCCACTAACGGGGGGGTCATTATCTCGGATACGCAGTATTTT.

This clone was recorded a few times. This sequence joins TRBV6-5 and TRBJ1-1; D gene unclear. From germline, CDR1 is MNHEY and CDR2 SVGAGI. V was pared by 9 bases and J by 4 bases, with 21 bases between. The CDR3 runs to 15 residues. The CDR3 spells CASNPYGRGGTEAFF. CDR3 DNA sequence: TGTGCCAGTAACCCCTACGGGAGAGGAGGCACTGAAGCTTTCTTT.

This clone came up a few times. The chain uses TRBV7-3 and TRBJ2-5, with D perhaps TRBD1 (5 bases). CDR1 is SGHTA, CDR2 FQGTGA, per germline. The V gene lost 3 bases and the J gene lost 2 bases, with 7 bases spanning the gap. The CDR3 contains 13 residues. Here the CDR3 reads CASSFDRQETQYF. The DNA of the CDR3 is TGTGCCAGCAGCTTTGACAGACAAGAGACCCAGTACTTC.

The chain combines TRBV4-3 with TRBJ1-2; D not certain. This CDR3 spans 14 amino acids. V was pared by 1 base and J by 2 bases, with 8 bases between. Germline loops: CDR1 LGHNA, CDR2 YSLEER. DNA for the CDR3: TGCGCCAGCAGCCAAGTGGCAGGCAACTATGGCTACACCTTC. It codes for CASSQVAGNYGYTF.

The chain is built from TRBV28 and TRBJ2-1, with D possibly matching TRBD2 (5 bases). Germline V gene lookup returns CDR1 MDHEN and CDR2 SYDVKM. The CDR3 runs to 15 residues. Trimming removed 6 bases from V and 6 bases from J, with 18 bases in between. The CDR3 sequence: CASSPPSWEGNEQFF. The CDR3, as DNA: TGTGCCAGCAGCCCCCCTAGCTGGGAAGGCAATGAGCAGTTCTTC. The variable domain in full, with the rest retrieved from reference TRBV28 and TRBJ2-1, is DVKVTQSSRYLVKRTGEKVFLECVQDMDHENMFWYRQDPGLGLRLIYFSYDVKMKEKGDIPEGYSVSREKKERFSLILESASTNQTSMYLCASSPPSWEGNEQFFGPGTRLTVL.

There are a few counts of this clone. The rearrangement joins TRBV30 to TRBJ2-2, with D possibly TRBD2 on 6 matching bases. This CDR3 is 15 amino acids long. Germline-derived CDR1 and CDR2 are GTSNPN and SVGIG (reference sequence). Trimming removed 4 bases from V and 5 bases from J, with 17 bases in between. This CDR3 reads CAWNQQPGETGELFF. The CDR3 bases are TGTGCCTGGAACCAGCAGCCGGGAGAAACCGGGGAGCTGTTTTTT.

Only a few counts were recorded for this clone. The V call is TRBV2, the J call TRBJ1-6; TRBD1 aligns across 7 bases. The CDR3 consists of 14 residues. Trimming took 4 bases from V and 13 from J; bases not matched to a gene: 10. CDR1 and CDR2 from the germline V gene are SNHLY and FYNNEI. CDR3: CASSVRRGSIPLHF. The CDR3 DNA sequence: TGTGCCAGCAGTGTACGCAGGGGGAGTATTCCCCTCCACTTT.

Only a few counts were recorded for this clone. The chain couples TRBV10-3 to TRBJ2-2; 7 bases fit TRBD1. The CDR3 extends over 17 amino acids. From germline, CDR1 is ENHRY and CDR2 SYGVKD. With V trimmed by 0 bases and J by 0 bases, 4 bases remained unmatched. CDR3 coding DNA: TGTGCCATCAGTGAGTCGGGAGACAGGGCGAACACCGGGGAGCTGTTTTTT. Translated, it gives CAISESGDRANTGELFF.

This clone has more than one count but fewer than ten. V gene TRBV7-2 combines with J gene TRBJ2-3; 7 bases fit TRBD1. Germline V gene data show CDR1 as SGHTA and CDR2 as FQGNSA. The V and J ends lost 1 base and 5 bases, in that order; junction bases with no gene match: 6. The CDR3 has 15 amino acids. For the CDR3, the DNA is TGTGCCAGCAGCTTAGGACAGGGTTTATTAGATACGCAGTATTTT. It yields the protein CASSLGQGLLDTQYF.

This clone has a handful of counts. The chain links TRBV19 to TRBJ2-7, with D perhaps TRBD2 (7 bases). This CDR3 contains 14 residues. CDR1 is LNHDA and CDR2 is SQIVND in the germline V gene (reference sequence). Between the trimmed V and J ends, which lost 6 bases and 3 bases, there was a span of 15 bases. This CDR3 is CASSPTGTIYEQYF. For the CDR3, the DNA is TGTGCCAGTAGCCCCACAGGGACTATCTACGAGCAGTACTTC.

This clone was counted a few times. The V gene is TRBV30, the J gene TRBJ1-1; D uncertain. V was shortened by 3 bases and J by 0 bases, with 8 bases between the two germline ends. The CDR3 is made up of 13 amino acids. Per the germline V gene, CDR1 is GTSNPN and CDR2 is SVGIG (reference sequence). The CDR3 bases are TGTGCCTGGAGGGAGGGAATGAACACTGAAGCTTTCTTT. Its protein is CAWREGMNTEAFF.

This clone came up many times. CDR3 loop: CASRPDSCSRGNQPQHF. In DNA form, the CDR3 reads TGCGCCAGTCGCCCTGACAGCTGTTCACGGGGCAATCAGCCCCAGCATTTT. The gene calls are TRBV23-1 and TRBJ1-5; maybe TRBD1 (5 bases). TRBV23-1 is an ORF, with its function uncertain. Trimming pared 9 bases from V and 2 bases from J, leaving 23 bases between. The CDR3 contains 17 residues.

This clone was seen only a few times. This rearrangement joins TRBV5-1 to TRBJ2-5, with 7 nucleotides matching TRBD1. V lost 1 base to trimming and J lost 5 bases; unmatched junction nucleotides: 8. The CDR3 covers 15 residues. Germline V gives CDR1 SGHRS, CDR2 YFSETQ. The CDR3 reads CASSLMQGEGETQYF. The CDR3 DNA reads as TGCGCCAGCAGCTTGATGCAGGGGGAAGGGGAGACCCAGTACTTC.

This clone was seen many times. CDR3 nucleotides: TGTGCCAGCAGAGACAGGGGAAACACCATATATTTT. This gives the protein CASRDRGNTIYF. This rearrangement joins TRBV7-9 to TRBJ1-3, with TRBD1 as a possible D gene (6 bases). Trimming took off 6 bases at V and 4 bases at J, with 7 bases between the two ends. Germline V CDR1 and CDR2: SEHNR, FQNEAQ (reference sequence). This CDR3 comprises 12 residues.

This clone was counted at least ten times. V and J are TRBV18 and TRBJ2-7, with D perhaps TRBD1 (7 bases). The CDR3 sequence is 15 residues long. Trimming cost V 3 bases and J 0 bases, with 12 bases left between them. Germline CDR1 reads KGHSH; CDR2 reads LQKENI. Here the CDR3 reads CASSPGGDSSYEQYF. CDR3 coding DNA: TGTGCCAGCTCACCCGGCGGGGACAGCTCCTACGAGCAGTACTTC.

The V call is TRBV4-2, the J call TRBJ1-2; D is ambiguous. Germline values: CDR1 LGHNA, CDR2 YNFKEQ. V was pared by 1 base and J by 8 bases, with 14 bases between. The CDR3 has 14 residues. CDR3 in amino acids: CASSQGAQVPGYTF. CDR3 sequence (DNA): TGTGCCAGCAGCCAAGGGGCCCAGGTTCCCGGCTACACCTTC.

The chain recombines TRBV5-1 with TRBJ2-3, with D possibly being TRBD2 (5 bases). This CDR3 comprises 16 residues. Trimming took off 3 bases at V and 1 base at J, with 15 bases between the two ends. CDR1 is SGHRS, CDR2 YFSETQ, per germline. This CDR3 reads CASSSYPARGTDTQYF. In nucleotides, the CDR3 is TGCGCCAGCAGCTCGTACCCCGCGAGGGGCACAGATACGCAGTATTTT. Based on the CDR3 plus reference TRBV5-1 and TRBJ2-3, the full variable domain is KAGVTQTPRYLIKTRGQQVTLSCSPISGHRSVSWYQQTPGQGLQFLFEYFSETQRNKGNFPGRFSGRQFSNSRSEMNVSTLELGDSALYLCASSSYPARGTDTQYFGPGTRLTVL.

V gene TRBV25-1 combines with J gene TRBJ1-3; D not resolved. This CDR3 has 14 amino acids. Germline values: CDR1 MGHDK, CDR2 SYGVNS. With 0 bases removed from V and 3 bases from J, the gap between germline ends came to 6 bases. The CDR3 region has the DNA TGTGCCAGCAGTGAATATATCAGTGGAAACACCATATATTTT. Its translation: CASSEYISGNTIYF.

The chain links TRBV7-8 to TRBJ2-1; 12 nucleotides align to TRBD2. J lost 8 bases, V lost 1 base, and 6 bases had no gene match. This CDR3 spans 16 amino acids. From germline, CDR1 is SGHVS and CDR2 FQNEAQ. The CDR3: CASSLVASGRAHEQFF. CDR3 sequence (DNA): TGTGCCAGCAGCTTAGTTGCTAGCGGGAGGGCACATGAGCAGTTCTTC.